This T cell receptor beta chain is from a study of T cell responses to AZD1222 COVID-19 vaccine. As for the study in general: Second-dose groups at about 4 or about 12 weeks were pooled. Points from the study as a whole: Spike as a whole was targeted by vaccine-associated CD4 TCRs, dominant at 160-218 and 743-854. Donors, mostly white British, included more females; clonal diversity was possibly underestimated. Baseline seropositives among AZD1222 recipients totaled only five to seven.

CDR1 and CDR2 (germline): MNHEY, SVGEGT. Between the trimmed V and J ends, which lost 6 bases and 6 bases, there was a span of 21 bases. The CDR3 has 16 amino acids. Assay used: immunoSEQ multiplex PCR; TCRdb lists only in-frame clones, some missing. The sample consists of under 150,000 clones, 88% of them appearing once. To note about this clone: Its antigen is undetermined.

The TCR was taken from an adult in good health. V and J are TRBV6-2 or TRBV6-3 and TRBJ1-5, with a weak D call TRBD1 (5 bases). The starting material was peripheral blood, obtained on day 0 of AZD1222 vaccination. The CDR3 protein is CASSPAPRGPIQPQHF. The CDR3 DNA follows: TGTGCCAGCAGCCCAGCCCCGAGGGGCCCCATTCAGCCCCAGCATTTT.